Below, one T cell receptor beta chain is given with its context. This record belongs to a study of control samples from healthy donors and cancer patients. Only in-frame clones appear in the TCRdb table, and some are missing; sequencing was by immunoSEQ multiplex PCR. The sample has about 220,000 clones, about 95% seen once; the top ten hold approximately 1.4%. Per germline, CDR1 MNHEY and CDR2 SVGAGI. The CDR3 runs to 12 residues. V was clipped by 6 bases and J by 6 bases; unmatched bases: 5. Sequencing was performed on blood. This clonotype originated in a man in his fifties or sixties in good health. The chain uses TRBV6-5 and TRBJ2-7, with 7 bases aligning to TRBD1. The CDR3 reads CASRSTGFEQYF. In nucleotides, the CDR3 is TGTGCCAGCAGATCGACAGGGTTCGAGCAGTACTTC.